This TCR beta chain stems from a study of blood T cells in healthy people across ages. The germline gives CDR1 SEHNR, CDR2 FQNEAQ (reference sequence). The CDR3 length is 13 residues. V was pared by 5 bases and J by 6 bases, with 14 bases between. Then a second PCR, running about 6 to 12 cycles, was carried out with a sample-barcoded 5' primer and a J-beta primer mix. One entry per CDR3 protein, called by TCRdb with MiXCR from the 5' RACE reads. Of about 730,000 distinct CDR3 sequences listed, roughly two fifths are singletons. Isolation of PBMCs gave at least 7 million cells per sample. Total RNA extraction produced at least 5.5 micrograms (per sample) for the study.

The sequenced material came from blood. The origin of this receptor is a woman aged 60-70 years in good health. The gene calls are TRBV7-9 and TRBJ2-7; D may match TRBD1 or TRBD2 (6 bases each). The CDR3 region has the DNA TGTGCCAGCAGCAAGATACAGGGAGGCGAGCAGTACTTC. This encodes CASSKIQGGEQYF. Complete variable domain (other parts from reference TRBV7-9 and TRBJ2-7): DTGVSQNPRHKITKRGQNVTFRCDPISEHNRLYWYRQTLGQGPEFLTYFQNEAQLEKSRLLSDRFSAERPKGSFSTLEIQRTEQGDSAMYLCASSKIQGGEQYFGPGTRLTVT.